The 8 T cell receptor beta chains presented below share a single source sample, sequenced in a study of CD8 T cells in ankylosing spondylitis. MiXCR was run by TCRdb on the 5' RACE reads, yielding one entry per CDR3 protein. The table has 250,000 or so distinct CDR3 sequences, roughly a quarter seen once; the top ten hold roughly 0.67%. Sequencing was done on a sample of blood, either unsorted or a sorted T cell fraction (not recorded which). Receptors originate from a male donor with ankylosing spondylitis or in good health (not recorded which).

V and J are TRBV6-1 and TRBJ2-4; 8 positions agree with TRBD2. V gave up 6 bases and J gave up 7 bases; unmatched junction bases: 5. Germline loops: CDR1 MNHNS, CDR2 SASEGT. CDR3 size: 13 residues. The CDR3 DNA sequence: TGTGCCAGCAGCGATAGCGGGGAGAACATTCAGTACTTC. Protein: CASSDSGENIQYF.

This chain links TRBV20-1 with TRBJ2-3, with 13 bases that match TRBD2. This CDR3 has 15 residues. The germline CDR1 and CDR2 sequences are DFQATT and SNEGSKA (reference sequence). The V segment lost 5 bases and the J segment 2 bases; nucleotides outside the gene matches: 4. The CDR3 region is CSAGLAGALTDTQYF. CDR3 in DNA: TGCAGTGCTGGACTAGCGGGGGCCCTCACAGATACGCAGTATTTT.

The chain uses TRBV20-1 and TRBJ2-7; the D is unclear. Between the trimmed V and J ends, which lost 6 bases and 2 bases, there was a span of 11 bases. From germline, CDR1 is DFQATT and CDR2 SNEGSKA (reference sequence). The CDR3 has 12 amino acids. The CDR3 loop is CSALRRAYEQYF. The CDR3 DNA is TGCAGTGCCCTTCGACGTGCCTACGAGCAGTACTTC.

Only a few counts were recorded for this clonotype. The V and J genes are TRBV20-1 and TRBJ2-5, with D perhaps matching TRBD2 (6 bases). This CDR3 region has 14 residues. The germline gives CDR1 DFQATT, CDR2 SNEGSKA (reference sequence). V lost 8 bases, J lost 2 bases, and 18 bases lay in between. CDR3 amino acids: CSPRTGSYQETQYF. In DNA form, the CDR3 reads TGCAGTCCTCGTACCGGGAGCTATCAAGAGACCCAGTACTTC.

CDR3 sequence: CASSLGAGGDTF. CDR3 DNA sequence: TGTGCCAGCAGTTTAGGGGCAGGAGGGGACACCTTC. The chain links TRBV12-3 or TRBV12-4 to TRBJ1-2; tentatively, D is TRBD1 (5 bases). Trimming took off 1 base at V and 12 bases at J, with 12 bases between the two ends. The CDR3 sequence is 12 residues long.

Only a few counts were recorded for this clonotype. The genes are TRBV6-5 and TRBJ1-2, with D uncertain. The germline V gene has CDR1 MNHEY and CDR2 SVGAGI. The V end was cut by 6 bases, the J end by 7 bases, with 9 bases between. The CDR3 spans 11 residues. CDR3 sequence: CASRGGGGYTF. CDR3 in DNA: TGTGCCAGCAGAGGAGGAGGTGGCTACACCTTC.

A note on this clonotype: This sequence may be a read error, since a much larger clone differs from it by one base. V is TRBV7-2 and J is TRBJ1-1, with D perhaps matching TRBD1 (5 bases). Trimming removed 5 bases at V and 3 bases at J, with 10 bases between. Germline V CDR1 and CDR2: SGHTA, FQGNSA. This CDR3 spans 13 amino acids. The CDR3 DNA follows: TGTGCCAGCAGCCCGGGACGGGACACTGAAGCTTTCTTT. Protein sequence: CASSPGRDTEAFF.

The V call is TRBV19, the J call TRBJ2-1, with 7 bases identical to TRBD1. V was clipped by 6 bases and J by 6 bases; unmatched bases: 11. This CDR3 has 15 amino acids. Germline values: CDR1 LNHDA, CDR2 SQIVND (reference sequence). The chain's CDR3 is CASSVRDSPFNEQFF. DNA for the CDR3: TGTGCCAGTAGCGTCCGGGACAGCCCCTTCAATGAGCAGTTCTTC.